This T cell receptor beta chain was captured in a study of blood T cell repertoires in COVID-19 (dated by TCRdb to 2018 to 2021). With respect to the entire study: Collaborator samples came from the United States, Italy and Spain and covered acute and convalescent phases of COVID-19. The samples were drawn from two sources: the first 160 participants of the ongoing ImmuneRACE study, and over 950 subjects contributed by 6 global collaborators. The sample metadata nearly always contained a de-identified subject ID, COVID-19 status, age in years and sex. Where available, HLA class I and class II types were taken from metadata supplied by the sample provider and were not determined by assay-based typing. The material from the prospective study consisted of cDNA or gDNA derived from T cells, B-cell-depleted T cells, or PBMCs. The dataset comprised deeply sampled blood TCRbeta repertoires from subjects exposed to, actively infected with, or recovered from COVID-19. A freely available public database, intended as a resource for researchers studying the immune response to SARS-CoV-2, is where the repertoires were released. Study-wide findings and limitations: The quantity of clinical and demographic metadata differed by source and by participant and was supplied without curation.

Collaborating institutions collected whole blood in K2EDTA tubes following their own protocols. Collaborator samples were shipped for TCRbeta analysis as frozen whole blood, isolated PBMCs, or DNA extracted from either sample type. Based on the germline V gene (reference sequence), the CDR1 and CDR2 sequences are MNHEY and SMNVEV. V is reduced by 5 bases and J by 2 bases, leaving a spacing of 9 bases between them. Reading from cysteine to phenylalanine, the CDR3 counts 13 amino acids. Just CDR3 DNA is preserved here, 39 bases in frame from base 1. TCRbeta CDR3 regions were amplified from genomic DNA using the immunoSEQ Assay, a bias-controlled multiplex PCR. The authors' analysis ran thus. Within the assay, amplification of reference gene primers was used to estimate how many nucleated cells each sample contained. To quantify the absolute abundance of each unique TCRbeta CDR3 rearrangement, sequence reads were collapsed and filtered. Productive Simpson clonality was computed per sample as the square root of Simpson's diversity index over productive rearrangements. Drawn from immuneACCESS, this table holds only the in-frame rearrangements with V and J called that TCRdb kept. Clones are partly lost; checked studies trace under half to an unresolved V gene and leave the rest unexplained. The V and J calls and clone size are taken from that table; D and trimming were inferred from the DNA. In this sample the table shows about 46,000 clones, 87% of which occur a single time. Approximately 15% of the sample is held by the ten biggest clonotypes.

In the case of this clone: Its antigen remains unidentified. Base qualities were left out, and no much larger clone turns up one base away.

The sequence was collected from a human donor in a cohort sampled during active COVID-19. In this chain, TRBV27 is recombined with TRBJ1-1; the D gene is possibly TRBD1, with 6 bases matching. The sequenced sample was peripheral blood. The CDR3 loop reads CASSVQGNTEAFF. Read as DNA, the sequence is TGTGCCAGCAGTGTACAGGGAAACACTGAAGCTTTCTTT.